These 7 T cell receptor beta chains were all obtained from the same sample, sequenced in a study of blood T cell repertoires in COVID-19. Sequenced by immunoSEQ multiplex PCR; TCRdb stores in-frame clones only, minus some. The table has under 200,000 clones, roughly 87% seen once. Sequencing input: PBMCs or T cells enriched from blood (not recorded which). The receptors were gathered from a woman aged 45-59 years who had recovered from COVID-19.

This chain connects TRBV5-1 to TRBJ2-4; TRBD2 matches at 7 bases. This CDR3 spans 13 amino acids. The V segment lost 4 bases and the J segment 10 bases; nucleotides outside the gene matches: 8. Looked up from germline, CDR1 is SGHRS and CDR2 is YFSETQ. The CDR3 loop is CASSPYMGGIQYF. CDR3 DNA: TGCGCCAGCAGCCCGTACATGGGGGGGATTCAGTACTTC. The variable domain in full, with the rest retrieved from reference TRBV5-1 and TRBJ2-4, is KAGVTQTPRYLIKTRGQQVTLSCSPISGHRSVSWYQQTPGQGLQFLFEYFSETQRNKGNFPGRFSGRQFSNSRSEMNVSTLELGDSALYLCASSPYMGGIQYFGAGTRLSVL.

V gene TRBV5-8 combines with J gene TRBJ2-7, with 7 nucleotides matching TRBD1. The CDR3 has 15 residues. From germline, CDR1 is SGHTS and CDR2 YDEGEE. V was pared by 3 bases and J by 6 bases, with 12 bases of the junction left unmatched. In nucleotides, the CDR3 is TGTGCCAGCAGCTACCAGACAGGGATTGGGGTCGAGCAGTACTTC. Translation: CASSYQTGIGVEQYF.

This clone was detected only once. J is TRBJ2-1 and V is TRBV15, with 9 positions matching TRBD2. The germline gives CDR1 LNHNV, CDR2 YYDKDF (reference sequence). J gave up 10 bases and V 1 base, and 5 bases lay outside the gene matches. This CDR3 contains 14 residues. CDR3 residues: CATSRGLAETEQFF. The DNA of the CDR3 is TGTGCCACCAGCAGAGGACTAGCGGAGACCGAGCAGTTCTTC.

This chain connects TRBV9 to TRBJ2-3; TRBD2 aligns across 9 bases. V lost 4 bases, J lost 1 base, and 7 bases stayed unmatched. CDR1 is SGDLS, CDR2 YYNGEE, per germline. This CDR3 is built from 16 residues. The CDR3 nucleotides read TGTGCCAGCAGCCAACGACTAGCGGAGGGCACAGATACGCAGTATTTT. Its protein product is CASSQRLAEGTDTQYF.

The V and J genes are TRBV13 and TRBJ1-6; D unclear. Between the trimmed V and J ends, which lost 5 bases and 6 bases, there was a span of 14 bases. The germline CDR1 and CDR2 sequences are PRHDT and FYEKMQ (reference sequence). The CDR3 length is 15 residues. The CDR3 bases are TGTGCCAGCAGCCGATCCACCGGGGTTAATTCACCCCTCCACTTT. Translation gives CASSRSTGVNSPLHF.

The chain couples TRBV5-4 to TRBJ2-5; TRBD1 matches 11 bases. The CDR3 extends over 15 amino acids. Germline V gives CDR1 SGHNT, CDR2 YYREEE (reference sequence). Unmatched junction bases numbered 6, after V lost 3 bases and J lost 5 bases. This CDR3 is CASSSGQGAQETQYF. The CDR3 bases are TGTGCCAGCAGCTCCGGACAGGGGGCGCAGGAGACCCAGTACTTC.

The gene calls are TRBV18 and TRBJ2-2; perhaps TRBD2 as D (5 bases). The germline V and J ends were trimmed by 8 bases and 0 bases, with 16 bases remaining between them. The CDR3 spans 16 residues. From germline, CDR1 is KGHSH and CDR2 LQKENI. The CDR3 sequence is CASPRPGNSNTGELFF. In DNA, the CDR3 is TGTGCCAGCCCCCGACCGGGAAACTCGAACACCGGGGAGCTGTTTTTT.